One sample yielded the 18 T cell receptor beta chains listed below, sequenced in a study of Tregs in tolerant kidney transplant recipients. The data were produced by immunoSEQ multiplex PCR, yet TCRdb's version contains in-frame clones alone and is incomplete. This repertoire shows about 66,000 clones, around nine tenths found once; its top ten account for over 9.5%. The sample consisted of CD8+ T cells from blood, taken before the transplant. Receptors were obtained from a human donor who received a combined kidney and bone marrow transplant.

This clone has just one count. The gene calls are TRBV29-1 and TRBJ2-5; TRBD1 matches at 7 bases. The better agreement between TRBJ2-7 and the DNA end casts doubt on the J call. This CDR3 has 12 residues. From germline, CDR1 is SQVTM and CDR2 ANQGSEA. The CDR3: CSARQGSYEQYF. The CDR3 coding sequence is TGCAGCGCGCGACAGGGATCGTACGAGCAGTACTTC.

The chain links TRBV5-8 to TRBJ2-1; 10 bases line up with TRBD2. Germline CDR1 is SGHTS and CDR2 is YDEGEE. With 5 bases clipped from V and 8 bases from J, the junction kept 10 bases outside the gene matches. The CDR3 runs 15 residues. The CDR3 region has the DNA TGTGCCAGCAGGATGGGGCTAGCGGGAGAGTATGAGCAGTTCTTC. Translated: CASRMGLAGEYEQFF.

This clone was picked up a small number of times. The chain joins TRBV7-9 to TRBJ2-2; TRBD1 is a possible D gene (6 bases). The germline V and J ends were trimmed by 4 bases and 7 bases, with 13 bases remaining between them. Germline V gene sequence: CDR1 SEHNR, CDR2 FQNEAQ (reference sequence). CDR3 length: 14 amino acids. CDR3 loop: CASSSQLDSGELFF. In DNA form, the CDR3 reads TGTGCCAGCAGCTCCCAATTGGACAGCGGGGAGCTGTTTTTT.

This sequence joins TRBV27 and TRBJ2-7; a weak D match, TRBD1 (6 bases). This CDR3 is 12 amino acids long. The germline V and J ends were trimmed by 3 bases and 7 bases, with 10 bases remaining between them. Germline values: CDR1 MNHEY, CDR2 SMNVEV (reference sequence). CDR3 loop: CASSFFRGEQYF. The DNA of the CDR3 is TGTGCCAGCAGTTTTTTCAGGGGTGAGCAGTACTTC.

The V gene is TRBV11-2, the J gene TRBJ2-7; possibly TRBD2 for D (5 bases). Germline V gives CDR1 SGHAT, CDR2 FQNNGV. The CDR3 is 15 amino acids. Between the trimmed V and J ends, which lost 1 base and 3 bases, there was a span of 13 bases. In DNA form, the CDR3 reads TGTGCCAGCAGCTTAGGCACGGGGTTCTTCTACGAGCAGTACTTC. It is translated as CASSLGTGFFYEQYF.

The chain carries TRBV13 and TRBJ1-1; maybe TRBD1 (5 bases). V was cut by 1 base and J by 1 base, with 7 bases left in between. The V gene's germline CDR1 is PRHDT and CDR2 FYEKMQ (reference sequence). This CDR3 region has 14 residues. Written as DNA, the CDR3 is TGTGCCAGCAGCTTAGAGGACACGAACACTGAAGCTTTCTTT. Its protein is CASSLEDTNTEAFF.

The chain carries TRBV21-1 and TRBJ1-1. TRBV21-1 is recorded as a pseudogene. The CDR3 is made up of 14 amino acids. The CDR3 sequence: CASSKVGGRTEAFF. The DNA for the CDR3 is TGTGCCAGCAGCAAAGTGGGGGGTAGGACTGAAGCTTTCTTT.

J is TRBJ1-1 and V is TRBV2; 7 bases match TRBD1. Germline CDR1 reads SNHLY; CDR2 reads FYNNEI. Germline trimming cut 7 bases from V and 2 bases from J; bases unmatched to any gene: 4. The CDR3 loop spans 13 amino acids. The CDR3 DNA is TGTGCCAGCATCCAAGGGGGCAACACTGAAGCTTTCTTT. It is translated as CASIQGGNTEAFF. Together with reference TRBV2 and TRBJ1-1, the CDR3 gives the full variable domain: EPEVTQTPSHQVTQMGQEVILRCVPISNHLYFYWYRQILGQKVEFLVSFYNNEISEKSEIFDDQFSVERPDGSNFTLKIRSTKLEDSAMYFCASIQGGNTEAFFGQGTRLTVV.

The chain recombines TRBV4-3 with TRBJ2-1; 11 bases map to TRBD2. The V segment lost 1 base and the J segment 5 bases; nucleotides outside the gene matches: 10. This CDR3 has 18 amino acids. Germline CDR1 and CDR2: LGHNA and YSLEER. DNA of the CDR3: TGCGCCAGCAGCCAAGTGCTGGCTAGCGGGGGGACCAACAATGAGCAGTTCTTC. Protein sequence: CASSQVLASGGTNNEQFF.

The V call is TRBV6-5, the J call TRBJ2-7; D possibly corresponds to TRBD1 (6 bases). V was trimmed by 7 bases and J by 3 bases, leaving 10 bases between them. This CDR3 region has 12 residues. Germline V gene sequence: CDR1 MNHEY, CDR2 SVGAGI. The DNA for the CDR3 is TGTGCCAGCATGGACAGCGACTACGAGCAGTACTTC. This gives the protein CASMDSDYEQYF.

V is TRBV5-1 and J is TRBJ2-2; D perhaps matches TRBD2 (6 bases). Looked up from germline, CDR1 is SGHRS and CDR2 is YFSETQ. The CDR3 length is 16 residues. V was pared by 3 bases and J by 2 bases, with 14 bases between. DNA for the CDR3: TGCGCCAGCAGCTCTGAACAAGGACTAAACACCGGGGAGCTGTTTTTT. Amino acids: CASSSEQGLNTGELFF.

The CDR3 DNA sequence: TGTGCCAGCAGCGTAGGGCCACAGGTCGCTAGCGGGGTTAGGACCCAGTACTTC. This encodes CASSVGPQVASGVRTQYF. The chain has TRBV9 and TRBJ2-5; 9 bases agree with TRBD2. The CDR3 covers 18 residues. The J segment lost 7 bases and the V segment lost 0 bases, leaving 16 bases of the junction unmatched. Germline V gives CDR1 SGDLS, CDR2 YYNGEE.

The chain uses TRBV6-5 and TRBJ2-7; TRBD2 matches 8 bases. The CDR3 length is 15 residues. V shed 6 bases, J shed 4 bases, and the junction held 11 bases outside the gene matches. Germline assignment: CDR1 MNHEY and CDR2 SVGAGI. CDR3 protein: CASSPFVSGMYEQYF. DNA of the CDR3: TGTGCCAGCAGCCCCTTCGTTAGCGGGATGTACGAGCAGTACTTC.

This chain joins TRBV7-9 and TRBJ2-5; the match to TRBD2 covers 7 bases. CDR3 length: 16 residues. The germline V gene encodes CDR1 SEHNR and CDR2 FQNEAQ (reference sequence). With 5 bases clipped from V and 5 bases from J, the junction kept 14 bases outside the gene matches. This CDR3 reads CASSQVASGAGETQYF. The CDR3 DNA follows: TGTGCCAGCAGCCAGGTCGCGAGCGGGGCAGGGGAGACCCAGTACTTC.

The V call is TRBV4-1, the J call TRBJ2-1, with 9 bases lining up with TRBD2. This CDR3 region has 16 residues. The V segment lost 3 bases and the J segment 8 bases; nucleotides outside the gene matches: 11. Germline CDR1 reads MGHRA; CDR2 reads YSYEKL. DNA of the CDR3: TGCGCCAGCAGCCATCCGCGGGGGGGCCAGCGCGATGAGCAGTTCTTC. This encodes CASSHPRGGQRDEQFF.

V and J are TRBV7-2 and TRBJ1-2; tentative D call: TRBD1 (5 bases). The CDR3 spans 14 residues. In germline, CDR1 is SGHTA, CDR2 FQGNSA. Trimming shortened V by 8 bases and J by 8 bases, and 21 bases separated the two germline ends. The CDR3 sequence is CASFLDVTDRGYTF. DNA of the CDR3: TGTGCCAGCTTTTTAGATGTGACAGATAGAGGCTACACCTTC.

The chain is built from TRBV7-9 and TRBJ2-3; the match to TRBD2 covers 11 bases. The ends lost 2 bases at V and 4 bases at J; junction bases unmatched: 11. CDR3 size: 18 residues. Germline loops: CDR1 SEHNR, CDR2 FQNEAQ (reference sequence). CDR3 sequence reads: CASSLQFSGRAGSDTQYF. Written as DNA, the CDR3 is TGTGCCAGCAGCTTACAATTTAGCGGGAGGGCCGGGTCAGATACGCAGTATTTT. The variable domain in full, completed from reference TRBV7-9 and TRBJ2-3, reads DTGVSQNPRHKITKRGQNVTFRCDPISEHNRLYWYRQTLGQGPEFLTYFQNEAQLEKSRLLSDRFSAERPKGSFSTLEIQRTEQGDSAMYLCASSLQFSGRAGSDTQYFGPGTRLTVL.

This clone occurred once. The chain joins TRBV15 to TRBJ2-5; D ambiguous. Germline V gene sequence: CDR1 LNHNV, CDR2 YYDKDF (reference sequence). The V end lost 1 base, the J end lost 0 bases, and 6 bases lay between the germline ends. CDR3 length: 14 amino acids. CDR3 loop: CATSRGEYQETQYF. CDR3 bases: TGTGCCACCAGCAGAGGAGAGTACCAAGAGACCCAGTACTTC.